This T cell receptor (beta chain) was retrieved from a study of regulatory T cells in long-lasting Graves disease (dated by TCRdb to the early 2020s). In terms of the full investigation: Persistent Graves' disease meant more than 5 years of antithyroid drug treatment with TSH receptor autoantibodies that stayed positive. The study was conducted in China and was registered as a clinical trial. This study used TCR sequencing and RNA sequencing of peripheral blood to compare persistent Graves' disease patients against newly diagnosed Graves' disease patients. On average, persistent Graves' disease patients in the clinical cohort had been on antithyroid drugs for about 10.3 years. TCR sequencing covered around 13 persistent and 20 newly diagnosed Graves' disease patients, some 35 samples in total.

Results the study describes overall, beyond this receptor: Only the TCR beta chain was sequenced and analyzed. Peripheral blood alone was examined, since thyroid tissue, which constituted the primary lesion, could not be accessed. The authors acknowledged the small sample size as a limitation that may reduce accuracy. Persistent disease showed preferential use of TRBV28, TRBJ1-2 and TRBJ2-5, whereas newly diagnosed disease favored TRBV20-1 and TRBJ2-1. Patients with persistent disease shared more public clonotypes (around 2,500) than newly diagnosed patients did (more than 900). Compared with newly diagnosed patients, patients with persistent Graves' disease had lower TCR Shannon entropy and fewer highly expanded clones, which suggests clonal expansion.

Library prep was done by multiplex PCR. For sequencing, an Illumina HiSeq 4000 was employed. CDR3 regions were amplified by Arm-PCR with iRepertoire HTBI primers to construct TCR beta libraries. PCR products were gel purified before sequencing. In the source study's methods: Gene usage analysis of CDR3 amino acid clonotypes used the roughly 62 TRBV and around 14 TRBJ segments found across samples. COPE and FqMerger were used to merge filtered high-quality paired reads into contigs. BLAST was used to align contigs to the IMGT TRBV, TRBD and TRBJ reference genes, and CDR3 was defined following IMGT. Highly expanded clones were defined as clonotypes with a frequency above 0.1%. Shannon entropy was used to measure repertoire diversity, and the Gini coefficient was used to measure V-J evenness. Clonotypes shared by more than one individual were considered public. TCRdb ran its own pipeline on the public reads, namely fastp trimming at Q25 and MiXCR clone calling, and kept in-frame beta chains. Each record represents a unique CDR3 protein, reported with the most common genes and DNA among its rows. It is TCRdb's table, rather than the study itself, that gives the V and J calls and clone size. In all, the sample holds more than 650,000 distinct CDR3 sequences, and around 32% of those were seen once. The ten largest clonotypes hold about two fifths of the sample.

This clonotype came up a few times. There is no known antigen for this receptor. There are no base qualities to consult, and no much larger clone falls within one base. In light of the paper, this sample's time point label describes: persistent/refractory GD, antithyroid drugs over 5 years with positive TRAb. RNA was extracted from PBMCs in TRIzol for both TCR sequencing and RNA sequencing. The diagnosis of Graves' disease was made according to American Thyroid Association guidelines. Recruitment of patients was carried out at an endocrinology department in Xi'an, China. Each patient gave approximately 9 milliliters of peripheral blood, collected in an EDTA anticoagulant tube. Ficoll Paque Plus density gradient separation was used to isolate PBMCs, and no additional T cell sorting was done. An Agilent 2100 Bioanalyzer and agarose gel were used to check RNA quality, while a NanoDrop 2000 measured RNA concentration.

V is trimmed back by 10 bases and J by 1 base, and the junction contains 5 bases that no gene match accounts for. According to the germline V gene, CDR1 reads MDHEN and CDR2 reads SYDVKM. Taken from cysteine to phenylalanine, the CDR3 has 13 residues. The read is trimmed to its CDR3 DNA, 39 bases read in frame from base 1. The chain is made from TRBV28 and TRBJ1-1; 8 bases in the middle match TRBD1. The clonotype originates from a female donor with Graves disease. Sequences were derived from peripheral blood mononuclear cells (PBMCs), sampled when the disease was refractory, from a patient treated with antithyroid drugs. CDR3 protein: CAMKDRGNTEAFF. The DNA reads TGTGCCATGAAAGACAGGGGGAACACTGAAGCTTTCTTT.